The source of this T cell receptor (beta chain) is a study of shared clonotypes between healthy human individuals. This CDR3 region has 15 residues. Trimming took off 3 bases at V and 4 bases at J, with 16 bases between the two ends. The germline V gene encodes CDR1 KGHSH and CDR2 LQKENI. Libraries were prepared by immunoSEQ multiplex PCR; TCRdb keeps only in-frame clonotypes and omits some of them. Here the sample spans roughly 2.2 million clones, just under 95% being singletons. The V gene is TRBV18, the J gene TRBJ2-7; weak D call: TRBD1 (6 bases). Sequencing was performed on naive CD4+ T cells from PBMCs. The sample's subset: CD45RA+ positively selected. The TCR originated in a man aged 18 to 30 in good health. Some clones in this sample may be carry-over from other donors' samples. CDR3 coding DNA: TGTGCCAGCTCACCCCCATCTTTGGACAGTTACGAGCAGTACTTC. This encodes CASSPPSLDSYEQYF.